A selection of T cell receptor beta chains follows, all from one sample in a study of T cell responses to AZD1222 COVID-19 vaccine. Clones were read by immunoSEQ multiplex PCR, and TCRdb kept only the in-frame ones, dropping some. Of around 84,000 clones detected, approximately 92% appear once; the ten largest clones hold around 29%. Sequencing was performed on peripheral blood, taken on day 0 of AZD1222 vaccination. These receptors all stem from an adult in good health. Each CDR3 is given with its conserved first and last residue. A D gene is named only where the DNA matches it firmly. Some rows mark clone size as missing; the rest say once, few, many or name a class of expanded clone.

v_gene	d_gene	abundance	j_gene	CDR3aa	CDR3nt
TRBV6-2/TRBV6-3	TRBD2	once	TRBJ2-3	CASSQDFYVAGGSTDTQYF	TGTGCCAGCAGTCAGGATTTTTATGTAGCGGGAGGTAGCACAGATACGCAGTATTTT
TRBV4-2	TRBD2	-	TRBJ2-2	CASSQEPSGSSGELFF	TGTGCCAGCAGCCAAGAACCTAGCGGGAGTTCTGGGGAGCTGTTTTTT
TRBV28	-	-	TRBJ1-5	CASSLFTGPNTYNQPQHF	TGTGCCAGCAGTTTATTTACAGGGCCGAATACCTACAATCAGCCCCAGCATTTT
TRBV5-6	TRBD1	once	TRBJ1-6	CASSPWTGSNSPLHF	TGTGCCAGCAGCCCGTGGACAGGGAGCAATTCACCCCTCCACTTT
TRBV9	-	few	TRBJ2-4	CASSPTRGLAKNIQYF	TGTGCCAGCAGCCCTACCCGGGGGCTAGCCAAAAACATTCAGTACTTC
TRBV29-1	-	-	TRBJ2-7	CSVDYSSYEQYF	TGCAGCGTGGACTATTCCTCCTACGAGCAGTACTTC
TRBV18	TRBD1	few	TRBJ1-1	CASSPVGQGNTEAFF	TGTGCCAGCTCACCCGTTGGACAGGGGAACACTGAAGCTTTCTTT
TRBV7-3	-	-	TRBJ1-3	CASSSGPSSGNTIYF	TGTGCCAGCAGCTCGGGACCGAGCTCTGGAAACACCATATATTTT
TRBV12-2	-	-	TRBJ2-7	CASRLGATGRNFEQYF	TGTGCAAGTCGCTTAGGGGCGACAGGGCGAAACTTCGAGCAGTACTTC
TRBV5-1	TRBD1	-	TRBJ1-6	CASSFTGGEVSPLHF	TGCGCCAGCAGCTTCACAGGGGGCGAAGTCTCACCCCTCCACTTT
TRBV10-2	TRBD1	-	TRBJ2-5	CASSGSRDRGQETQYF	TGCGCCAGCAGTGGGTCCCGGGACAGGGGGCAAGAGACCCAGTACTTC
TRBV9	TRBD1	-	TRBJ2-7	CASSVTTGDNEQYF	TGTGCCAGCAGCGTCACGACAGGGGATAACGAGCAGTACTTC
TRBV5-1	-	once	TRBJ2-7	CASSYYSGQSSSYEQYF	TGCGCCAGCAGCTACTACTCGGGACAATCGAGCTCCTACGAGCAGTACTTC
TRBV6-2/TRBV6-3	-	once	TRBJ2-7	CASSYDSFYEQYF	TGTGCCAGCAGTTACGACTCCTTCTACGAGCAGTACTTC
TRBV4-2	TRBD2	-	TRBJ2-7	CASSQDGTRGYEQYF	TGTGCCAGCAGCCAAGACGGGACTAGGGGATACGAGCAGTACTTC
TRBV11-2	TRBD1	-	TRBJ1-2	CASSTGQGMDGYTF	TGTGCCAGCAGCACCGGACAGGGTATGGATGGCTACACCTTC
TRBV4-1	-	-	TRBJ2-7	CASSQGRAGGDEQYF	TGCGCCAGCAGCCAAGGAAGGGCTGGGGGCGACGAGCAGTACTTC
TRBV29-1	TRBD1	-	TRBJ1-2	CSVEGYGRGIGYTF	TGCAGCGTTGAGGGGTATGGCAGGGGGATCGGCTACACCTTC
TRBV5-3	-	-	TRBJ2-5	CATRAGFMEETQYF	TGTGCCACCCGGGCAGGCTTCATGGAAGAGACCCAGTACTTC
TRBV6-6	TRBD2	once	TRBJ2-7	CASSLRAGGPYEQYF	TGTGCCAGCAGTTTAAGAGCGGGAGGGCCCTACGAGCAGTACTTC
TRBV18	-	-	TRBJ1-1	CASSPTKGPNTEAFF	TGTGCCAGCTCACCAACGAAGGGCCCGAACACTGAAGCTTTCTTT
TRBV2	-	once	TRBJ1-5	CASMSSNQPQHF	TGTGCCAGCATGAGTAGCAATCAGCCCCAGCATTTT
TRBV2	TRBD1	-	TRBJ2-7	CASTRGQDGDEQYF	TGTGCCAGCACTAGGGGACAGGATGGCGACGAGCAGTACTTC
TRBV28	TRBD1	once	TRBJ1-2	CASSPKGAEGYTF	TGTGCCAGCAGTCCCAAGGGGGCTGAAGGCTACACCTTC
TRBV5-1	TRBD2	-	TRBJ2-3	CASSSLAGTTDTQYF	TGCGCCAGCAGCTCTCTAGCGGGGACCACAGATACGCAGTATTTT
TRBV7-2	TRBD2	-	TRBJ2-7	CASSRLLPSGRNLYEQYF	TGTGCCAGCAGCCGTCTCCTACCTAGCGGGAGAAACCTCTACGAGCAGTACTTC
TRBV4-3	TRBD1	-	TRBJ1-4	CASSQAATGVEKLFF	TGCGCCAGCAGCCAAGCTGCGACAGGGGTTGAAAAACTGTTTTTT
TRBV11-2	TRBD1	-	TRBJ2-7	CASRPGQGNEQYF	TGTGCCAGCAGACCCGGACAGGGGAATGAGCAGTACTTC
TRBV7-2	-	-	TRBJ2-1	CASQPRAGDYNEQFF	TGTGCCAGCCAGCCTAGGGCGGGCGACTACAATGAGCAGTTCTTC
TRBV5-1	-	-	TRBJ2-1	CASSEYNEQFF	TGCGCCAGCAGCGAGTACAATGAGCAGTTCTTC
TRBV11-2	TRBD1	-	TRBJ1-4	CASSKGITGGNEKLFF	TGTGCCAGCAGCAAAGGTATAACAGGGGGAAACGAAAAACTGTTTTTT
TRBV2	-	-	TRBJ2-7	CASSWDLAYEQYF	TGTGCCAGCAGTTGGGACCTCGCCTACGAGCAGTACTTC
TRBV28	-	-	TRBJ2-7	CASSTSEFEQYF	TGTGCCAGCAGCACCTCGGAGTTCGAGCAGTACTTC
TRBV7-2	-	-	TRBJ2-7	CASSPGSFGEQYF	TGTGCCAGCAGCCCCGGGTCCTTCGGGGAGCAGTACTTC
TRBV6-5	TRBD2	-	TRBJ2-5	CASSGSGRVVETQYF	TGTGCCAGCAGCGGTAGCGGGAGAGTGGTGGAGACCCAGTACTTC
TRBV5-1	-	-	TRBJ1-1	CASSPGVGNMNTEAFF	TGCGCCAGCAGCCCCGGGGTAGGGAATATGAACACTGAAGCTTTCTTT
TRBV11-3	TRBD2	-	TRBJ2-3	CASSSTSVRDTQYF	TGTGCCAGCAGCTCGACTAGCGTCCGGGATACGCAGTATTTT
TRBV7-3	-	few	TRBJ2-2	CASSNPQGNTGELFF	TGTGCCAGCAGCAACCCGCAGGGGAACACCGGGGAGCTGTTTTTT
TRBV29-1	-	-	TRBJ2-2	CSADSLGELFF	TGCAGCGCAGACTCCCTCGGGGAGCTGTTTTTT
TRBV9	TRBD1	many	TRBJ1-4	CASSLQDRMNEKLFF	TGTGCCAGCAGCCTACAGGACAGGATGAATGAAAAACTGTTTTTT
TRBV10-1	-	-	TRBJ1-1	CASSEGGLAITEAFF	TGCGCCAGCAGTGAGGGGGGACTGGCGATCACTGAAGCTTTCTTT
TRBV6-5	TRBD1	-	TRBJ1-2	CASILGTGNYGYTF	TGTGCCAGCATCCTCGGGACAGGGAACTATGGCTACACCTTC
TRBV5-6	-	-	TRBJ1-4	CASSSVREANEKLFF	TGTGCCAGCAGCTCGGTCCGGGAGGCTAATGAAAAACTGTTTTTT
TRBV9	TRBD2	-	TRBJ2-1	CASSVDGLAASSYNEQFF	TGTGCCAGCAGCGTAGACGGACTAGCGGCATCCTCCTACAATGAGCAGTTCTTC
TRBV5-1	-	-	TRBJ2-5	CASSSYEETQYF	TGCGCCAGCAGCTCTTATGAAGAGACCCAGTACTTC
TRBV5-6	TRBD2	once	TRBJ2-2	CASSPLGLRASGGTGELFF	TGTGCCAGCAGCCCTCTGGGGCTCCGCGCTAGCGGGGGCACCGGGGAGCTGTTTTTT
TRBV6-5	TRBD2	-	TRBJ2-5	CASSLTSEETQYF	TGTGCCAGCAGTTTAACTAGCGAAGAGACCCAGTACTTC
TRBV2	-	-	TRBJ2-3	CASKASVSTDTQYF	TGTGCCAGCAAGGCTAGCGTCAGCACAGATACGCAGTATTTT
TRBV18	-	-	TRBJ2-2	CASSPRPNTGELFF	TGTGCCAGCTCACCACGCCCGAACACCGGGGAGCTGTTTTTT
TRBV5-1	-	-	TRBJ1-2	CASSLGRDYGYTF	TGCGCCAGCAGCTTGGGCAGAGACTATGGCTACACCTTC
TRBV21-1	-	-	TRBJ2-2	CASSKVGQGANLNTGELFF	-